This T cell receptor beta chain came from a study of PD-1 blockade in classical Hodgkin lymphoma. Only in-frame clones appear in the TCRdb table, and some are missing; sequencing was by immunoSEQ multiplex PCR. The data hold some 30,000 clones, with around nine tenths observed a single time. This clone was detected once. The antigen remains unidentified. Study-wide points: Compared with healthy donors, newly diagnosed patients reportedly showed lower baseline TCR diversity. Significantly greater TCR diversity emerged by C4D1 in CD4+ cells but not CD8+ cells. The diversity seen at baseline in complete responders resembled that of newly diagnosed patients.

The CDR3 runs to 17 residues. V was shortened by 10 bases and J by 1 base, with 22 bases between the two germline ends. CDR1 and CDR2 (germline): LNHDA, SQIVND (reference sequence). Time point meaning: cycle 4 day 1 (C4D1), after five to seven weeks of nivolumab. Each patient experienced a relapse that followed autologous stem cell transplantation, and brentuximab vedotin exposure varied. The authors purified CD4+ T cells from thawed PBMCs by magnetic negative selection. This sequence joins TRBV19 and TRBJ2-2; TRBD1 or TRBD2 may be the D gene (5 bases each). This sequence was found in a human donor with classical Hodgkin lymphoma. The sample in question was CD4+ T cells from blood, obtained before the fourth cycle of nivolumab. The CDR3 DNA sequence: TGTGCCACCCTCCCCGGGACCCGCCGGAGGAACACCGGGGAGCTGTTTTTT. Translation gives CATLPGTRRRNTGELFF.